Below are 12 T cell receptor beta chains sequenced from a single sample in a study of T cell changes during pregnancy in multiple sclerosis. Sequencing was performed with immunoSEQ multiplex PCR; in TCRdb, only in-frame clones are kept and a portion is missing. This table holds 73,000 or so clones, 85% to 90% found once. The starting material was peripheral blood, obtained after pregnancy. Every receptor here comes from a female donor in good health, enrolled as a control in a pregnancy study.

The CDR3 sequence: CASSVGSSGPYEQYF. The CDR3 DNA reads TGTGCCAGCAGCGTAGGTAGTAGCGGGCCCTACGAGCAGTACTTC. This chain joins TRBV9 and TRBJ2-7; the match to TRBD2 covers 7 bases. This CDR3 is 15 amino acids long. Germline V lookup: CDR1 SGDLS, CDR2 YYNGEE. Germline trimming cut 0 bases from V and 2 bases from J; bases unmatched to any gene: 5.

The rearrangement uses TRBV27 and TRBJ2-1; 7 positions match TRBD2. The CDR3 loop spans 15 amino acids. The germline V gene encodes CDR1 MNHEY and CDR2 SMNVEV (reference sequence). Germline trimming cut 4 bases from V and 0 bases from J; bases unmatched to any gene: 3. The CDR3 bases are TGTGCCAGCAGTTACGGCGGGAGCTCCTACAATGAGCAGTTCTTC. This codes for CASSYGGSSYNEQFF.

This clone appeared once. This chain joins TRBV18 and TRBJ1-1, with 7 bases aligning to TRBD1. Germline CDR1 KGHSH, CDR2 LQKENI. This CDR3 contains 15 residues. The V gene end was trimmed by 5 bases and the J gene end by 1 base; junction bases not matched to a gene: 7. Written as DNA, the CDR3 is TGTGCCAGCTCAACCGTAACAGGGGCGAACACTGAAGCTTTCTTT. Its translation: CASSTVTGANTEAFF.

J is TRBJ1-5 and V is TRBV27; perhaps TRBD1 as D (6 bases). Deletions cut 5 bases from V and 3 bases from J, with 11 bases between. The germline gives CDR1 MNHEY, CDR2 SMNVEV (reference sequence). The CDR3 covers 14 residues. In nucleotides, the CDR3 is TGTGCCAGCAGTCCTGGACAGTCCAATCAGCCCCAGCATTTT. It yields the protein CASSPGQSNQPQHF.

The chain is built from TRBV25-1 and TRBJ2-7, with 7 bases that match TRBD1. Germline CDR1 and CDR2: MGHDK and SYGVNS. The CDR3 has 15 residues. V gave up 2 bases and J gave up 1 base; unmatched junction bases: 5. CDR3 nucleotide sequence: TGTGCCAGCAGTGAAGATGACAGGGTGTCCTACGAGCAGTACTTC. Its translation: CASSEDDRVSYEQYF.

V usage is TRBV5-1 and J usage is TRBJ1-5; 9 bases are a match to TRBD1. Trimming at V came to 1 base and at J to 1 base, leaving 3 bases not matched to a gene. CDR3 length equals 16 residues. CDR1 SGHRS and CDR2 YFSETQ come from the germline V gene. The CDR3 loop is CASSLTGGGSNQPQHF. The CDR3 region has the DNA TGCGCCAGCAGCTTGACAGGGGGCGGAAGCAATCAGCCCCAGCATTTT.

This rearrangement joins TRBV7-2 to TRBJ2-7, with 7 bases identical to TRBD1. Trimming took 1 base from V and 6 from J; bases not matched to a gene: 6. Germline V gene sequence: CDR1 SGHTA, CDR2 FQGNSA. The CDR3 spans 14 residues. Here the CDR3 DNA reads TGTGCCAGCAGCTTAGACAGGGGAAGAGGCGAGCAGTACTTC. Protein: CASSLDRGRGEQYF.

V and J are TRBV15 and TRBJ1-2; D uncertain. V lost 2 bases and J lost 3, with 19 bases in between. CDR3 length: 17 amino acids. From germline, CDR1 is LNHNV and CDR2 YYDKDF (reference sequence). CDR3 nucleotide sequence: TGTGCCACCAGCAGACCAGCCGGGGAAAAGGGAGACTATGGCTACACCTTC. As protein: CATSRPAGEKGDYGYTF.

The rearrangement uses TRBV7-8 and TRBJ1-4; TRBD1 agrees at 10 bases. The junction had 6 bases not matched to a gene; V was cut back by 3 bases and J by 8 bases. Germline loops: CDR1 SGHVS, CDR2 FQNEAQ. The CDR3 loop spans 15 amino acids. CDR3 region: CASSLRQGASEKLFF. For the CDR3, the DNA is TGTGCCAGCAGCTTGCGACAGGGGGCGAGCGAAAAACTGTTTTTT.

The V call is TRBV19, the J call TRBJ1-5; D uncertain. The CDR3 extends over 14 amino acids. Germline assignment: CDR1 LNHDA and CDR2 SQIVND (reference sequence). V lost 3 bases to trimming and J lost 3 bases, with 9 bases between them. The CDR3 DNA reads TGTGCCAGTAGTATGCGGGAGCTCAATCAGCCCCAGCATTTT. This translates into CASSMRELNQPQHF.

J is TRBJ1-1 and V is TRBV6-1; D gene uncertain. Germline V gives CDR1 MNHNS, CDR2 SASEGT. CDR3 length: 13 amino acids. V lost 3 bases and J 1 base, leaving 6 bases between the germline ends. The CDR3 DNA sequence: TGTGCCAGCAGTGACGGTAGGAACACTGAAGCTTTCTTT. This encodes CASSDGRNTEAFF.

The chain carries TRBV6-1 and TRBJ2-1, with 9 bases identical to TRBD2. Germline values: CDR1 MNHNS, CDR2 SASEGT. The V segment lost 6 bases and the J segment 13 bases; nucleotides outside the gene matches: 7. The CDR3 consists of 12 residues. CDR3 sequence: CASRSSGDFQFF. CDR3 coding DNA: TGTGCCAGCAGGTCTAGCGGGGACTTTCAGTTCTTC.